This TCR beta chain was found in a study of blood T cell repertoires in COVID-19. Study details: Samples taken during acute and convalescent COVID-19 were collected in the United States, Italy and Spain.

Original processing methods: Estimated nucleated cell counts came from reference gene primer amplification. Method: immunoSEQ multiplex PCR; TCRdb's copy keeps in-frame clones and lacks some. For V, J and clone size, that table is used; D and trimming come from the DNA. In the table there are under 350,000 clones, 89% of which are singletons. CDR1 and CDR2 (germline): SGHTS, YDEGEE. Trimming left V 3 bases short and J 5 bases short, with 12 bases between. CDR3 length: 13 amino acids. Assignment of participants to cohorts was predicated upon participant-reported clinical history. The recovered donors of Cohort 3 showed two negative PCRs, clearance, or symptom resolution.

The TCR sequence derives from a woman aged 60 to 75 who had recovered from COVID-19. The sequenced material came from PBMCs or T cells enriched from blood (not recorded which). The chain links TRBV5-8 to TRBJ2-7; no reliable D call. This chain's CDR3 is CASSYQARDEQYF. CDR3 bases: TGTGCCAGCAGCTATCAGGCGCGAGACGAGCAGTACTTC.